The clone carrying this TCR beta chain was detected many times. The CDR3 totals 14 residues. V lost 7 bases, J lost 6 bases, and 18 bases lay in between. The data were taken from a study of T-cell reconstitution after alpha-beta-depleted transplantation in children. Preparing the TCRbeta library involved the use of unique molecular identifiers. From the PCR reads, TCRdb called clonotypes with MiXCR, one entry per CDR3 protein. The sample consists of roughly 100,000 distinct CDR3 sequences, over 6% of them appearing once. The receptor's source is a boy under 10 years old with acute lymphoblastic leukemia, due to receive a stem cell transplant. V and J are TRBV12-3 or TRBV12-4 and TRBJ1-1; a possible D gene is TRBD1 (5 bases). Sample: PBMCs, taken before TCRalphabeta/CD19-depleted stem cell transplant. CDR3 nucleotide sequence: TGTGCCAGCATTATGGGGTTAGGGGAGGCTGAAGCTTTCTTT. Its translation: CASIMGLGEAEAFF.